These 25 T cell receptor beta chains share one sample of origin, sequenced in a study of OX40 agonist ivuxolimab in advanced cancers. Using immunoSEQ multiplex PCR, the repertoire was profiled, and TCRdb retains in-frame clones only, with some absent. This sample has about 91,000 clones, with approximately 80% found just once. The sequencing here drew on CD4+ or CD8+ T cells sorted from blood, taken in a trial of the OX40 agonist ivuxolimab. These receptors were taken from an adult with an advanced solid tumor such as melanoma, head and neck, liver or kidney cancer.

The rearrangement links TRBV7-2 to TRBJ2-2; the D gene is possibly TRBD2 (6 bases). Germline V gene data show CDR1 as SGHTA and CDR2 as FQGNSA. There are 15 residues in the CDR3. Trimming took 4 bases from V and 4 from J, leaving 13 bases between them. The CDR3 is CASSSRDLGTGELFF. Here the CDR3 DNA reads TGTGCCAGCAGCTCCCGGGACTTGGGCACCGGGGAGCTGTTTTTT.

The gene calls are TRBV6-5 and TRBJ1-3; D not resolved. V lost 6 bases, J lost 0 bases, and 12 bases lay in between. The CDR3 has 15 amino acids. Germline assignment: CDR1 MNHEY and CDR2 SVGAGI. DNA for the CDR3: TGTGCCAGCAGAGTGACCCAGTACTCTGGAAACACCATATATTTT. This gives the protein CASRVTQYSGNTIYF.

The chain joins TRBV7-8 to TRBJ2-7; 14 bases are shared with TRBD2. V shed 2 bases and J 7 bases; nucleotides not matched to a gene: 7. The germline V gene encodes CDR1 SGHVS and CDR2 FQNEAQ. The length of the CDR3 is 16 residues. The CDR3 DNA reads TGTGCCAGCAGCTTAAGGACTAGCGGGGGGCATGTAGAGCAGTACTTC. Translation: CASSLRTSGGHVEQYF.

The chain couples TRBV5-4 to TRBJ1-2; maybe TRBD1 (6 bases). The CDR3 length is 15 residues. CDR1 and CDR2 (germline): SGHNT, YYREEE (reference sequence). V was shortened by 9 bases and J by 7 bases, with 25 bases between the two germline ends. The CDR3 coding sequence is TGTGCCACGATCTCTAGACAGGCCCCAGAGCCTGGCTACACCTTC. Protein product: CATISRQAPEPGYTF.

The rearrangement joins TRBV4-3 to TRBJ1-4, with no clear D. Per the germline V gene, CDR1 is LGHNA and CDR2 is YSLEER. The CDR3 is 14 residues long. V was pared by 0 bases and J by 6 bases, with 8 bases between. The CDR3 nucleotides are TGCGCCAGCAGCCAAGAAACAGCGGATGAAAAACTGTTTTTT. Its protein is CASSQETADEKLFF.

This rearrangement joins TRBV6-6 to TRBJ1-2; D ambiguous. CDR1 and CDR2 (germline): MNHNY, SVGAGI (reference sequence). CDR3 length equals 14 residues. Between the trimmed V and J ends, which lost 5 bases and 7 bases, there was a span of 17 bases. CDR3 residues: CASSPYHGRFGYTF. CDR3 coding DNA: TGTGCCAGCAGTCCCTATCATGGGCGGTTTGGCTACACCTTC.

The chain recombines TRBV7-2 with TRBJ2-5, with D maybe TRBD2 (6 bases). V lost 1 base and J 6 bases, leaving 12 bases between the germline ends. Per the germline V gene, CDR1 is SGHTA and CDR2 is FQGNSA. The CDR3 covers 14 residues. CDR3 sequence (DNA): TGTGCCAGCAGCTTAGGGAGGGGTGGGCAGACCCAGTACTTC. Amino acids: CASSLGRGGQTQYF.

The chain has TRBV19 and TRBJ1-1; D is ambiguous. Trimming left V 0 bases short and J 11 bases short, with 19 bases between. Germline loops: CDR1 LNHDA, CDR2 SQIVND (reference sequence). The CDR3 has 15 amino acids. CDR3 protein: CASSIDLGLPSGAFF. The CDR3, as DNA: TGTGCCAGTAGTATAGATTTGGGTCTTCCTTCGGGGGCTTTCTTT. The full variable domain, with the rest looked up from reference TRBV19 and TRBJ1-1, is DGGITQSPKYLFRKEGQNVTLSCEQNLNHDAMYWYRQDPGQGLRLIYYSQIVNDFQKGDIAEGYSVSREKKESFPLTVTSAQKNPTAFYLCASSIDLGLPSGAFFGQGTRLTVV.

This rearrangement joins TRBV7-3 to TRBJ1-1; TRBD1 matches at 8 bases. This CDR3 region has 14 residues. CDR1 and CDR2 (germline): SGHTA, FQGTGA. The V and J ends lost 4 bases and 1 base, in that order; junction bases with no gene match: 2. The CDR3 DNA reads TGTGCCAGCAGCTCGGGACAGGCGAACACTGAAGCTTTCTTT. Translation gives CASSSGQANTEAFF.

This chain joins TRBV6-5 and TRBJ1-2; D remains ambiguous. Germline values: CDR1 MNHEY, CDR2 SVGAGI. Trimming pared 5 bases from V and 8 bases from J, leaving 15 bases between. CDR3 size: 13 residues. The CDR3 DNA reads as TGTGCCAGCAGTAGGGCAGCGGACGGCGGCTACACCTTC. It codes for CASSRAADGGYTF.

The chain joins TRBV2 to TRBJ2-1, with 7 positions matching TRBD1. This CDR3 contains 16 residues. CDR1 SNHLY and CDR2 FYNNEI come from the germline V gene. V was clipped by 2 bases and J by 2 bases; unmatched bases: 6. DNA for the CDR3: TGTGCCAGCAGTGAAAGGGGGCAGGGAGCCTACAATGAGCAGTTCTTC. Protein sequence: CASSERGQGAYNEQFF. Supplemented by reference TRBV2 and TRBJ2-1, the full variable domain reads EPEVTQTPSHQVTQMGQEVILRCVPISNHLYFYWYRQILGQKVEFLVSFYNNEISEKSEIFDDQFSVERPDGSNFTLKIRSTKLEDSAMYFCASSERGQGAYNEQFFGPGTRLTVL.

V and J are TRBV6-5 and TRBJ1-1; D is perhaps TRBD1 (6 bases). This CDR3 has 15 amino acids. V lost 6 bases and J 3 bases, leaving 17 bases between the germline ends. The germline V gene encodes CDR1 MNHEY and CDR2 SVGAGI. The CDR3, as DNA: TGTGCCAGCAGCCCTTTACAGGGAGCGCACACTGAAGCTTTCTTT. This encodes CASSPLQGAHTEAFF.

The gene calls are TRBV6-1 and TRBJ1-2, with 7 positions matching TRBD1. Per the germline V gene, CDR1 is MNHNS and CDR2 is SASEGT. The CDR3 has 13 amino acids. With 8 bases clipped from V and 5 bases from J, the junction kept 8 bases outside the gene matches. CDR3 in amino acids: CASAKDREYGYTF. The CDR3 bases are TGTGCCAGCGCTAAAGACAGGGAGTATGGCTACACCTTC.

The V call is TRBV7-3, the J call TRBJ2-2, with D uncertain. The CDR3 loop spans 13 amino acids. Trimming pared 5 bases from V and 6 bases from J, leaving 10 bases between. The germline V gene has CDR1 SGHTA and CDR2 FQGTGA. CDR3 loop: CASSPSAAGELFF. The CDR3 DNA reads TGTGCCAGCAGCCCCTCGGCGGCCGGGGAGCTGTTTTTT.

The V call is TRBV4-2, the J call TRBJ2-7; D is unresolved. V gave up 1 base and J gave up 3 bases, with 7 bases separating them. CDR3 length: 13 residues. The germline CDR1 and CDR2 sequences are LGHNA and YNFKEQ. For the CDR3, the DNA is TGTGCCAGCAGCCAAGGGCCACTCTACGAGCAGTACGTC. This encodes CASSQGPLYEQYV.

About this clone: Germline and junction disagree at one end, which may indicate a read error. The chain uses TRBV19 and TRBJ2-7; no definite D call. Germline CDR1 and CDR2: LNHDA and SQIVND (reference sequence). This CDR3 spans 13 amino acids. CDR3 residues: CASSIAAFYEQYF. CDR3 nucleotides: TGTGCCAGTAGCATAGCAGCCTTCTACGAGCAGTACTTC.

This rearrangement joins TRBV9 to TRBJ1-1; maybe TRBD1 (6 bases). Between the trimmed V and J ends, which lost 4 bases and 1 base, there was a span of 14 bases. The germline gives CDR1 SGDLS, CDR2 YYNGEE. This CDR3 comprises 15 residues. The CDR3 DNA reads TGTGCCAGCAGCCCCCGGACAGCCCCGAACACTGAAGCTTTCTTT. Protein sequence: CASSPRTAPNTEAFF.

In this sample, this clone turned up a few times. This chain connects TRBV4-3 to TRBJ2-4; 7 bases are a match to TRBD1. With V trimmed by 0 bases and J by 0 bases, 14 bases remained unmatched. There are 20 residues in the CDR3. Looked up from germline, CDR1 is LGHNA and CDR2 is YSLEER. This CDR3 is CASSQDYKVRQGIAKNIQYF. CDR3 DNA sequence: TGCGCCAGCAGCCAAGATTATAAAGTCCGACAGGGCATAGCCAAAAACATTCAGTACTTC.

The chain combines TRBV4-1 with TRBJ2-7; D is perhaps TRBD1 (6 bases). V was shortened by 0 bases and J by 2 bases, with 11 bases between the two germline ends. Germline loops: CDR1 MGHRA, CDR2 YSYEKL. The CDR3 covers 15 residues. CDR3 nucleotides: TGCGCCAGCAGCCAAGATCCGGGACACACCTACGAGCAGTACGTC. Translation: CASSQDPGHTYEQYV.

CDR3 bases: TGTGCCAGCAGTTTGGCCGACAGGGGCCTTCGAGGGGAAGCTTTCTTT. Its protein is CASSLADRGLRGEAFF. The chain links TRBV28 to TRBJ1-1; 8 positions match TRBD1. V shed 3 bases, J shed 8 bases, and the junction held 14 bases outside the gene matches. Germline CDR1 MDHEN, CDR2 SYDVKM. The CDR3 sequence is 16 residues long.

V is TRBV7-3 and J is TRBJ1-2; TRBD1 might be the D (6 bases). CDR3 length equals 16 residues. V was trimmed by 1 base and J by 7 bases, leaving 19 bases between them. Germline assignment: CDR1 SGHTA and CDR2 FQGTGA. CDR3 protein: CASSLNGMGGLFGYTF. DNA of the CDR3: TGTGCCAGCAGCTTAAATGGAATGGGGGGGCTGTTTGGCTACACCTTC.

The chain carries TRBV5-5 and TRBJ2-7; D gene uncertain. The ends were cut back, 5 bases at V and 3 bases at J, with 18 bases in the middle. There are 15 residues in the CDR3. Germline V gene sequence: CDR1 SGHKS, CDR2 YYEKEE (reference sequence). CDR3 protein: CASSPTPNGNYEQYV. DNA for the CDR3: TGTGCCAGCAGTCCTACCCCTAACGGTAACTACGAGCAGTACGTC.

This chain links TRBV7-7 with TRBJ2-5; unclear D gene. CDR3 length: 13 residues. Germline assignment: CDR1 SSHAT and CDR2 FNYEAQ (reference sequence). The germline V and J ends were trimmed by 1 base and 1 base, with 4 bases remaining between them. The CDR3 DNA reads TGTGCCAGCAGCTTAGTCATCCAAGAGACCCAGTACTTC. It yields the protein CASSLVIQETQYF.

This chain connects TRBV10-3 to TRBJ2-5; D gene unclear. The CDR3 has 16 residues. The V gene lost 0 bases and the J gene lost 1 base, with 12 bases spanning the gap. In germline, CDR1 is ENHRY, CDR2 SYGVKD. CDR3 amino acids: CAISESPDPSQETQYF. The CDR3 DNA follows: TGTGCCATCAGTGAGTCCCCAGACCCATCCCAAGAGACCCAGTACTTC.

This chain's CDR3 is CASSPTLAGGTDTQYF. CDR3 nucleotide sequence: TGTGCCAGCAGCCCAACACTAGCGGGTGGCACAGATACGCAGTATTTT. The rearrangement uses TRBV7-3 and TRBJ2-3, with 9 bases identical to TRBD2. CDR3 length: 16 residues. V was pared by 5 bases and J by 1 base, with 7 bases of the junction left unmatched. Germline V gene data show CDR1 as SGHTA and CDR2 as FQGTGA. Full variable domain (remainder filled in from reference TRBV7-3 and TRBJ2-3): GAGVSQTPSNKVTEKGKYVELRCDPISGHTALYWYRQSLGQGPEFLIYFQGTGAADDSGLPNDRFFAVRPEGSVSTLKIQRTERGDSAVYLCASSPTLAGGTDTQYFGPGTRLTVL.